This T cell receptor (beta chain) came from a study of siplizumab effects on memory and regulatory T cells. TCR templates numbering 80,000 to 100,000 were assayed per sample. Clones were read by immunoSEQ multiplex PCR, and TCRdb kept only the in-frame ones, dropping some. The sample shows 60,000 or so clones, approximately 95% of them seen only once. Worth noting for this clone: Its antigen is still unknown.

Study conclusions and caveats: The alloreactive clones that mapped to unstimulated subsets made up only a minor fraction. Controls had more than 25% Treg-derived mappable alloreactive CD4+ clones on average, versus around 71% with siplizumab.

V was pared by 6 bases and J by 5 bases, with 10 bases between. This CDR3 has 12 residues. In germline, CDR1 is LNHDA, CDR2 SQIVND (reference sequence). The receptor was derived from a human donor in good health. This sequence joins TRBV19 and TRBJ1-1; D unresolved. The material sequenced was CD8+ T cells sorted from blood. The CDR3 DNA reads as TGTGCCAGTAGCTTTGAGGGTACTGAAGCTTTCTTT. Translation gives CASSFEGTEAFF.